One sample yielded the 28 T cell receptor beta chains listed below, sequenced in a study of cytomegalovirus exposure and HLA in healthy donors. In the PCR, 60 Vbeta and 13 Jbeta primers were used. The method was immunoSEQ multiplex PCR; TCRdb's version includes in-frame clones alone and lacks a portion of them. The repertoire holds about 120,000 clones, with approximately 9.4% as singletons. Sequenced: PBMCs. All receptors derive from a man younger than 45 in good health and CMV-seronegative.

The V call is TRBV14, the J call TRBJ2-3, with 7 bases that match TRBD2. J gave up 0 bases and V 0 bases, and 6 bases lay outside the gene matches. This CDR3 comprises 17 residues. Germline lookup yields CDR1 SGHDN and CDR2 FVKESK. The CDR3 sequence: CASSQERAGASTDTQYF. The DNA of the CDR3 is TGTGCCAGCAGCCAAGAACGGGCGGGAGCTAGCACAGATACGCAGTATTTT.

This clone was detected a few times. The rearrangement links TRBV19 to TRBJ1-4, with 11 bases matching TRBD1. Germline-derived CDR1 and CDR2 are LNHDA and SQIVND (reference sequence). Trimming at V came to 4 bases and at J to 2 bases, leaving 3 bases not matched to a gene. The CDR3 spans 16 residues. The CDR3 is CASSKGQGVTNEKLFF. Written as DNA, the CDR3 is TGTGCCAGTAGTAAGGGACAGGGGGTCACTAATGAAAAACTGTTTTTT.

The chain joins TRBV14 to TRBJ2-6; 7 bases are shared with TRBD1. Germline trimming cut 3 bases from V and 3 bases from J; bases unmatched to any gene: 8. The CDR3 loop spans 17 amino acids. Germline CDR1 and CDR2: SGHDN and FVKESK. The CDR3 DNA follows: TGTGCCAGCAGCCACGCTCACAGGGGCCGTGGGGCCAACGTCCTGACTTTC. The encoded protein is CASSHAHRGRGANVLTF.

This clone was found a few times. The chain links TRBV27 to TRBJ1-1; D gene ambiguous. CDR3 length: 14 residues. CDR1 is MNHEY, CDR2 SMNVEV, per germline (reference sequence). Between the trimmed V and J ends, which lost 6 bases and 1 base, there was a span of 12 bases. CDR3 sequence: CASSLPPGNTEAFF. CDR3 sequence (DNA): TGTGCCAGCAGCCTCCCCCCGGGGAACACTGAAGCTTTCTTT.

With respect to this clone: The sample contains more than one DNA sequence encoding this CDR3. The chain has TRBV7-9 and TRBJ2-3; 8 nucleotides match TRBD1. This CDR3 has 15 residues. The germline CDR1 and CDR2 sequences are SEHNR and FQNEAQ (reference sequence). V shed 5 bases, J shed 2 bases, and the junction held 6 bases outside the gene matches. CDR3: CASSPGQGHTDTQYF. CDR3 nucleotides: TGTGCCAGCAGCCCAGGACAGGGACACACAGATACGCAGTATTTT.

The chain carries TRBV10-3 and TRBJ1-2; 10 bases align to TRBD1. J was trimmed by 7 bases and V by 3 bases; bases with no gene match: 2. The length of the CDR3 is 13 residues. The germline CDR1 and CDR2 sequences are ENHRY and SYGVKD. DNA for the CDR3: TGTGCCATCAGTGAAGACAGGGGGCTTGGCTACACCTTC. Its translation: CAISEDRGLGYTF.

This clone was seen only a few times. The rearrangement uses TRBV4-1 and TRBJ2-7; 8 bases map to TRBD2. Losses at the gene ends were 2 bases for V and 4 bases for J; bases not matched to a gene: 7. Germline V gene lookup returns CDR1 MGHRA and CDR2 YSYEKL. The CDR3 covers 15 residues. The CDR3 DNA reads as TGCGCCAGCAGCCAACAGAGCGGGAGCGATTACGAGCAGTACTTC. This translates into CASSQQSGSDYEQYF.

The genes are TRBV30 and TRBJ1-2; D remains ambiguous. Germline loops: CDR1 GTSNPN, CDR2 SVGIG (reference sequence). Trimming took off 2 bases at V and 6 bases at J, with 19 bases between the two ends. There are 15 residues in the CDR3. CDR3 nucleotides: TGTGCCTGGAGTATCCATGGACGGACTTGGGATGGCTACACCTTC. This gives the protein CAWSIHGRTWDGYTF.

The chain combines TRBV6-6 with TRBJ2-7; 8 bases are a match to TRBD1. Germline-derived CDR1 and CDR2 are MNHNY and SVGAGI (reference sequence). This CDR3 is 14 amino acids long. The V gene end was trimmed by 5 bases and the J gene end by 12 bases; junction bases not matched to a gene: 15. CDR3 region: CASSPDRDVRVLYF. CDR3 in DNA: TGTGCCAGCAGTCCGGACAGGGACGTTCGGGTGTTGTACTTC.

The table lists this clone with a few counts. The chain is built from TRBV27 and TRBJ1-1; weak D call: TRBD1 (6 bases). Trimming took 3 bases from V and 0 from J, leaving 14 bases between them. Germline CDR1 MNHEY, CDR2 SMNVEV (reference sequence). The CDR3 consists of 16 residues. DNA for the CDR3: TGTGCCAGCAGTTTCACCGGGACACTTATGAACACTGAAGCTTTCTTT. Translating it yields CASSFTGTLMNTEAFF.

V gene TRBV5-1 combines with J gene TRBJ2-3; the match to TRBD2 covers 9 bases. Germline V lookup: CDR1 SGHRS, CDR2 YFSETQ. After removal of 5 bases from V and 4 bases from J, the junction contained 8 bases not matched to a gene. The CDR3 loop spans 15 amino acids. The CDR3 sequence is CASSQSGRLADTQYF. The CDR3 region has the DNA TGCGCCAGCAGTCAGAGCGGGAGGTTGGCAGATACGCAGTATTTT.

This clone was detected a few times. The chain couples TRBV7-6 to TRBJ2-1; 11 bases fit TRBD2. The V segment lost 1 base and the J segment 6 bases; nucleotides outside the gene matches: 11. Germline V gene sequence: CDR1 SGHVS, CDR2 FNYEAQ. The CDR3 spans 18 residues. The CDR3 region has the DNA TGTGCCAGCAGCTTAGTCGGGACTAGCGGCCTTCGCTCCAATGAGCAGTTCTTC. Its protein product is CASSLVGTSGLRSNEQFF.

This clone has only a few counts. This chain links TRBV28 with TRBJ1-5; 11 bases fit TRBD1. Germline V CDR1 and CDR2: MDHEN, SYDVKM. J was trimmed by 7 bases and V by 4 bases; bases with no gene match: 12. This CDR3 is built from 17 residues. The CDR3 reads CASSSPTGTGGGQPQHF. Here the CDR3 DNA reads TGTGCCAGCAGTTCCCCTACCGGGACAGGGGGAGGGCAGCCCCAGCATTTT.

This clone was seen only a few times. This chain joins TRBV7-8 and TRBJ1-2, with 7 bases identical to TRBD1. The germline V gene has CDR1 SGHVS and CDR2 FQNEAQ. The CDR3 is 17 amino acids. V shed 3 bases and J 2 bases; nucleotides not matched to a gene: 12. The CDR3 DNA follows: TGTGCCAGCAGCTTTACTCTAGCGGGGACAGTAAACTATGGCTACACCTTC. This translates into CASSFTLAGTVNYGYTF.

Only a few counts were recorded for this clone. J is TRBJ2-1 and V is TRBV4-3; 7 nucleotides match TRBD2. CDR1 and CDR2 from the germline V gene are LGHNA and YSLEER. The junction had 11 bases not matched to a gene; V was cut back by 4 bases and J by 5 bases. The CDR3 runs 16 residues. The CDR3 DNA follows: TGCGCCAGCAGCCCATTGAAGGCGGGGGTAAACAATGAGCAGTTCTTC. Amino acid sequence: CASSPLKAGVNNEQFF.

The CDR3, as DNA: TGTGCCAGCAGGGCAGGGGGCGCCTATGGCTACACCTTC. Its translation is CASRAGGAYGYTF. The chain joins TRBV6-5 to TRBJ1-2; 8 nucleotides align to TRBD1. Germline V gene sequence: CDR1 MNHEY, CDR2 SVGAGI. Trimming removed 6 bases from V and 4 bases from J; junction bases left unmatched: 4. The CDR3 totals 13 residues.

Points on this clone: One junction end does not reproduce the germline sequence, and a read error may be involved. Other DNA sequences within the sample encode an identical CDR3. The J gene is TRBJ1-1, the V gene TRBV28; 8 bases agree with TRBD1. This CDR3 is built from 14 residues. CDR1 and CDR2 (germline): MDHEN, SYDVKM. CDR3 in DNA: TGTGCCAGCAGCCTACAGGGGGTTAACACCGAAGCTTTCTTT. It translates to CASSLQGVNTEAFF.

A few counts support this clone. V usage is TRBV7-9 and J usage is TRBJ2-1; TRBD2 aligns across 8 bases. CDR3 size: 15 residues. The J segment lost 2 bases and the V segment lost 7 bases, leaving 7 bases of the junction unmatched. Germline CDR1 SEHNR, CDR2 FQNEAQ (reference sequence). The CDR3 loop is CASNRGGVAYNEQFF. The CDR3 DNA sequence: TGTGCCAGCAACCGGGGGGGGGTGGCCTACAATGAGCAGTTCTTC.

The chain joins TRBV11-3 to TRBJ2-7; D perhaps matches TRBD1 (6 bases). CDR3 length: 15 residues. Germline values: CDR1 SGHNT, CDR2 YENEEA. Trimming stripped 1 base from V and 6 bases from J, with 16 bases between. CDR3 residues: CASSLVLGATVEQYF. DNA of the CDR3: TGTGCCAGCAGCTTAGTCCTGGGGGCGACGGTCGAGCAGTACTTC.

With respect to this clone: Mismatch with germline at one junction end may stem from a read error. This chain links TRBV30 with TRBJ1-5; TRBD1 matches at 7 bases. The CDR3 sequence is 14 residues long. The germline CDR1 and CDR2 sequences are GTSNPN and SVGIG (reference sequence). CDR3 bases: TGTGCCTGGACACCGACAGGGATAAATCAGCACCAGCATTTT. It encodes CAWTPTGINQHQHF.

The J gene is TRBJ2-2, the V gene TRBV7-2, with D maybe TRBD2 (5 bases). The V end lost 5 bases, the J end lost 0 bases, and 13 bases lay between the germline ends. The CDR3 is 16 residues long. Germline V CDR1 and CDR2: SGHTA, FQGNSA. CDR3 bases: TGTGCCAGCAGCCCCCGGCGGCGGGCGAACACCGGGGAGCTGTTTTTT. Amino acid sequence: CASSPRRRANTGELFF.

The gene calls are TRBV2 and TRBJ2-5; 8 bases are shared with TRBD2. This CDR3 spans 16 amino acids. Germline V gene data show CDR1 as SNHLY and CDR2 as FYNNEI. V lost 4 bases and J lost 5; bases outside the gene matches: 12. In DNA form, the CDR3 reads TGTGCCAGCAGTGTGGAGGGTGGAGCGGGAGTCGAGACCCAGTACTTC. Protein: CASSVEGGAGVETQYF.

CDR3 bases: TGTGCCAGCAGCTTAGATGGGGGGGCAAATGAGCAGTTCTTC. Protein sequence: CASSLDGGANEQFF. The rearrangement uses TRBV7-9 and TRBJ2-1; D possibly corresponds to TRBD2 (7 bases). The germline CDR1 and CDR2 sequences are SEHNR and FQNEAQ (reference sequence). There are 14 residues in the CDR3. V gave up 1 base and J gave up 7 bases, with 11 bases separating them.

The rearrangement links TRBV27 to TRBJ1-5; no definite D call. V was trimmed by 3 bases and J by 6 bases, leaving 9 bases between them. Germline V gene data show CDR1 as MNHEY and CDR2 as SMNVEV (reference sequence). CDR3 length equals 13 residues. DNA of the CDR3: TGTGCCAGCAGTTTTACGCCCGGTCAGCCCCAGCATTTT. This codes for CASSFTPGQPQHF.

The V gene is TRBV9, the J gene TRBJ1-3; D uncertain. Germline lookup yields CDR1 SGDLS and CDR2 YYNGEE. V was trimmed by 0 bases and J by 1 base, leaving 8 bases between them. CDR3 length: 15 residues. CDR3 sequence: CASSVDGISGNTIYF. The CDR3 nucleotides are TGTGCCAGCAGCGTAGACGGGATTTCTGGAAACACCATATATTTT.

Notes on this clone: At the DNA level, this CDR3 is encoded by other sequences in the same sample as well. V is TRBV9 and J is TRBJ2-2; TRBD1 might be the D (5 bases). Trimming removed 4 bases at V and 0 bases at J, with 10 bases between. CDR1 and CDR2 (germline): SGDLS, YYNGEE. This CDR3 contains 15 residues. CDR3 coding DNA: TGTGCCAGCAGCCCCGGACATTCGAACACCGGGGAGCTGTTTTTT. The encoded protein is CASSPGHSNTGELFF.

This clone was observed a few times. V and J are TRBV5-1 and TRBJ2-5, with 7 positions matching TRBD2. Germline trimming cut 1 base from V and 4 bases from J; bases unmatched to any gene: 10. CDR1 is SGHRS and CDR2 is YFSETQ in the germline V gene. CDR3 length equals 16 residues. For the CDR3, the DNA is TGCGCCAGCAGCTTGACGGGGGGAGGGCCTTCAGAGACCCAGTACTTC. It encodes CASSLTGGGPSETQYF.

The chain couples TRBV19 to TRBJ2-1; 9 nucleotides agree with TRBD1. The CDR3 covers 14 residues. Trimming took 4 bases from V and 8 from J; bases not matched to a gene: 6. CDR1 LNHDA and CDR2 SQIVND come from the germline V gene (reference sequence). For the CDR3, the DNA is TGTGCCAGTAGTACAGACAGGGGGATGGATGAGCAGTTCTTC. Translating gives CASSTDRGMDEQFF.